The subject of this entry is one T cell receptor beta chain. These data belong to a study of blood T cell repertoires in COVID-19. Study information: Samples taken during acute and convalescent COVID-19 were collected in the United States, Italy and Spain.

Losses at the gene ends were 0 bases for V and 6 bases for J; bases not matched to a gene: 4. Germline V gene lookup returns CDR1 SGHAT and CDR2 FQNNGV. CDR3 length equals 15 residues. Profiled with immunoSEQ multiplex PCR; TCRdb holds only in-frame clones, not every one. The sample yields about 20,000 clones, around 90% seen once. What was sequenced was peripheral blood. This receptor was identified in a human donor in a cohort sampled during active COVID-19. The chain has TRBV11-2 and TRBJ2-2; 7 positions match TRBD2. The CDR3 DNA sequence: TGTGCCAGCAGCTTAGACGGACTAGGCCCCGGGGAGCTGTTTTTT. It is translated as CASSLDGLGPGELFF.